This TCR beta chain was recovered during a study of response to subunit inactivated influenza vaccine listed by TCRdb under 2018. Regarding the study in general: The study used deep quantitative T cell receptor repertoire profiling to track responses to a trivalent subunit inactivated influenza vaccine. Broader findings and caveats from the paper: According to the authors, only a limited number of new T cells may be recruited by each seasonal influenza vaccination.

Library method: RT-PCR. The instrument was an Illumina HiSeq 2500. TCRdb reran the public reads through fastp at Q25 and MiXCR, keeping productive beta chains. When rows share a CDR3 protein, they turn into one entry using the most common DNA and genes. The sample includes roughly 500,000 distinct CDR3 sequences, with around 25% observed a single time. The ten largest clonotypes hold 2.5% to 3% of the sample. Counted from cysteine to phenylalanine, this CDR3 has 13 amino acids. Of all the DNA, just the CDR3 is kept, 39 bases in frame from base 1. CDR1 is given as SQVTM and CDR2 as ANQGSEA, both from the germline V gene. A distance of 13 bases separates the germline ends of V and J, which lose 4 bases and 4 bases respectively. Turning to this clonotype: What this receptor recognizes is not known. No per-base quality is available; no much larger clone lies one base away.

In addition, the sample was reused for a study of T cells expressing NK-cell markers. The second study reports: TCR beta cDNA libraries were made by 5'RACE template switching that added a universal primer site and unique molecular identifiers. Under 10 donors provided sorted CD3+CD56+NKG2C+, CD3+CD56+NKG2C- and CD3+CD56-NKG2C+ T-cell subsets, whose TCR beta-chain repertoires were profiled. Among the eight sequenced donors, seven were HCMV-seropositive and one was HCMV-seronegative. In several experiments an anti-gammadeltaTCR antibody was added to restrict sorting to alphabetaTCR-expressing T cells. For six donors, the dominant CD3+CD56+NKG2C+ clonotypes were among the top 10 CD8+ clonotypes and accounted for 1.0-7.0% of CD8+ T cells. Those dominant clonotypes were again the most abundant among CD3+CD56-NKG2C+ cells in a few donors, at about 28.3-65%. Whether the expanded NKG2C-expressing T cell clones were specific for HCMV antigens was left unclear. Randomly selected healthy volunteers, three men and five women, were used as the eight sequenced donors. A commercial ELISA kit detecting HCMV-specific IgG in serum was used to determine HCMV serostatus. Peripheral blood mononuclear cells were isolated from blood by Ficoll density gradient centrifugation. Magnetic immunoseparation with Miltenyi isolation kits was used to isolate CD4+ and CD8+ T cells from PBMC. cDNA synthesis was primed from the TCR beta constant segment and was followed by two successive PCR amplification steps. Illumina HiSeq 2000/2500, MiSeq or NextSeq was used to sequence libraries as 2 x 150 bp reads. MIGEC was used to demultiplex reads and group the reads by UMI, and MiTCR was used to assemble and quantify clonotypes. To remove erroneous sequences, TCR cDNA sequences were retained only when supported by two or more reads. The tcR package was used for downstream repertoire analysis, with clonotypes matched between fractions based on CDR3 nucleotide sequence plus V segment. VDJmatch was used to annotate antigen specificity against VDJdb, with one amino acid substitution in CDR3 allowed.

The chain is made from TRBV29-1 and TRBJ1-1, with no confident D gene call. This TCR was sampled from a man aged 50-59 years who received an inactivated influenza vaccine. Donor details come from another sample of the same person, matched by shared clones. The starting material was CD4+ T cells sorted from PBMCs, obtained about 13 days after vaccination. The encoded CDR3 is CSVVSLASTEAFF. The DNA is TGCAGCGTTGTCTCACTGGCTTCCACTGAAGCTTTCTTT. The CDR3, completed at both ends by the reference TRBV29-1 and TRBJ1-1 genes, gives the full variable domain SAVISQKPSRDICQRGTSLTIQCQVDSQVTMMFWYRQQPGQSLTLIATANQGSEATYESGFVIDKFPISRPNLTFSTLTVSNMSPEDSSIYLCSVVSLASTEAFFGQGTRLTVV.